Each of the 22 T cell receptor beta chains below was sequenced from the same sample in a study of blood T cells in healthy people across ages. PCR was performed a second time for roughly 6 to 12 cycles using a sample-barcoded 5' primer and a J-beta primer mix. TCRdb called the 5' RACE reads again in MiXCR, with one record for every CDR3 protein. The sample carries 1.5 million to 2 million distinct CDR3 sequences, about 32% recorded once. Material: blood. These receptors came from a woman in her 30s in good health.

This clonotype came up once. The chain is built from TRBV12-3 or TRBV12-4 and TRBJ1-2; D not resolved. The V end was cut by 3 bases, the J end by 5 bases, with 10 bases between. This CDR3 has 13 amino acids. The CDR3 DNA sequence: TGTGCCAGCAGTTTTGTCAGGAAATATGGCTACACCTTC. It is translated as CASSFVRKYGYTF.

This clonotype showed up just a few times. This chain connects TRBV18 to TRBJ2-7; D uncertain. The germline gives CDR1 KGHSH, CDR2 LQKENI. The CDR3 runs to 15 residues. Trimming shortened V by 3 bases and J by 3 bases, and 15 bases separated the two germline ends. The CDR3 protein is CASSPAGVGYYEQYF. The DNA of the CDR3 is TGTGCCAGCTCACCGGCAGGCGTGGGGTACTACGAGCAGTACTTC.

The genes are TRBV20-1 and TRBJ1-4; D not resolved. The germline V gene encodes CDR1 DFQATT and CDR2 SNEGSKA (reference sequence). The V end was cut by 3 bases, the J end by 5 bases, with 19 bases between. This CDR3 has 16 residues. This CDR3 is CSASGKGDPSNEKLFF. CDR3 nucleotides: TGCAGTGCTAGCGGGAAAGGAGATCCGTCGAATGAAAAACTGTTTTTT.

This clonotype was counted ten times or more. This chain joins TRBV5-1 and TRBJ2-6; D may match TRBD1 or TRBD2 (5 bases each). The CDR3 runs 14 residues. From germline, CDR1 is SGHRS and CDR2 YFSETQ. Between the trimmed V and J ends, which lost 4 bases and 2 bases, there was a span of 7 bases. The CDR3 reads CASSRGAGANVLTF. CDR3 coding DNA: TGCGCCAGCAGCAGAGGGGCTGGGGCCAACGTCCTGACTTTC. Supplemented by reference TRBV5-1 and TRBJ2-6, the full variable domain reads KAGVTQTPRYLIKTRGQQVTLSCSPISGHRSVSWYQQTPGQGLQFLFEYFSETQRNKGNFPGRFSGRQFSNSRSEMNVSTLELGDSALYLCASSRGAGANVLTFGAGSRLTVL.

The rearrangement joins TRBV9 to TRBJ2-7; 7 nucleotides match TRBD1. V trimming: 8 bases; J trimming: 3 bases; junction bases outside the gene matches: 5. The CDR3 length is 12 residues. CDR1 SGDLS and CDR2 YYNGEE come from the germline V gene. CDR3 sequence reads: CARAGGFYEQYF. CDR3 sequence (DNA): TGTGCCAGGGCAGGGGGTTTCTACGAGCAGTACTTC.

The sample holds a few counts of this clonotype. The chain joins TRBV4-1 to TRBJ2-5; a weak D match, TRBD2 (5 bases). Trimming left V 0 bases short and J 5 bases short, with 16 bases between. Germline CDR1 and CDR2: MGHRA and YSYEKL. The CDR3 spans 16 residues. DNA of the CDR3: TGCGCCAGCAGCCAAGATGAGACTCGGGGAGTGGAGACCCAGTACTTC. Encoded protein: CASSQDETRGVETQYF.

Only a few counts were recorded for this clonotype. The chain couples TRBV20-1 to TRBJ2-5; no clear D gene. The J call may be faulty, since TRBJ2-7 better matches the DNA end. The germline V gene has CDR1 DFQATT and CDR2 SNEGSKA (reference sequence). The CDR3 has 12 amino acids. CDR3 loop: CSASQSTFEQYF. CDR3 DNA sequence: TGCAGTGCTAGCCAATCCACTTTCGAGCAGTACTTC.

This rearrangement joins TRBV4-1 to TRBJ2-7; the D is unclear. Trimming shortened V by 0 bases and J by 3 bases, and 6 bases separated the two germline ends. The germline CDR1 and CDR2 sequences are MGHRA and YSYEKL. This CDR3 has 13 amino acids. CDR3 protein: CASSQDVGYEQYF. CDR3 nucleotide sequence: TGCGCCAGCAGCCAAGACGTGGGCTACGAGCAGTACTTC.

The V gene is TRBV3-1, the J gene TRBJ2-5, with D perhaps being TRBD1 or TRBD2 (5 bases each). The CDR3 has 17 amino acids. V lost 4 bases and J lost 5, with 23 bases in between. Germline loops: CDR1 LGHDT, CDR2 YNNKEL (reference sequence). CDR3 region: CASSRSSPLVGAETQYF. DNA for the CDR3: TGTGCCAGCAGCCGATCCTCCCCACTAGTTGGGGCGGAGACCCAGTACTTC.

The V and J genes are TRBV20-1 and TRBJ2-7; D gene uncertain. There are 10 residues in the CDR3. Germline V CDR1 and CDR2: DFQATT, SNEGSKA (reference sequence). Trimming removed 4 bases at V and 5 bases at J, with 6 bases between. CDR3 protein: CSANVHEQYF. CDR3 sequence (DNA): TGCAGTGCTAACGTCCACGAGCAGTACTTC.

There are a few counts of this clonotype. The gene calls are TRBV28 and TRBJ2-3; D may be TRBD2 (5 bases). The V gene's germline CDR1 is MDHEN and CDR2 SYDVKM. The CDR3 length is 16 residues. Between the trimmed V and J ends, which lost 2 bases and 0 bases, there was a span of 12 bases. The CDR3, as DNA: TGTGCCAGCAGTTTACCTAGCCCGGGCAGCACAGATACGCAGTATTTT. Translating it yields CASSLPSPGSTDTQYF.

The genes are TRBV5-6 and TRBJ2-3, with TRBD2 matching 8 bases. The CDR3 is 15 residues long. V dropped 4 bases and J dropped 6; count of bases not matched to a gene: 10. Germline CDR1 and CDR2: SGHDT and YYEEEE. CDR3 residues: CASSRYSGAGDTQYF. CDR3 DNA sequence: TGTGCCAGCAGCAGATATAGCGGGGCGGGGGATACGCAGTATTTT. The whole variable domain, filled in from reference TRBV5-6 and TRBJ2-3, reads DAGVTQSPTHLIKTRGQQVTLRCSPKSGHDTVSWYQQALGQGPQFIFQYYEEEERQRGNFPDRFSGHQFPNYSSELNVNALLLGDSALYLCASSRYSGAGDTQYFGPGTRLTVL.

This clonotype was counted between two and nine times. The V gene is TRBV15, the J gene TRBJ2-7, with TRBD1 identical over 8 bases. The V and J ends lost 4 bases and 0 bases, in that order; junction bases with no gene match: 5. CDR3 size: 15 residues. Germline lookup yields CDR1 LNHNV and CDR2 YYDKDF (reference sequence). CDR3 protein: CATSNHRGSSYEQYF. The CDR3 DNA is TGTGCCACCAGCAACCACAGGGGGAGCTCCTACGAGCAGTACTTC.

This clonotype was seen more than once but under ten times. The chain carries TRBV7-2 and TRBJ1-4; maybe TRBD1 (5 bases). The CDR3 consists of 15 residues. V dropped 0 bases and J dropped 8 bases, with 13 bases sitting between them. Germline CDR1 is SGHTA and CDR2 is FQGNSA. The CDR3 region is CASSLASGAGEKLFF. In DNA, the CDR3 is TGTGCCAGCAGCTTAGCTAGCGGGGCTGGCGAAAAACTGTTTTTT. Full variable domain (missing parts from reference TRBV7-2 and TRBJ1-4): GAGVSQSPSNKVTEKGKDVELRCDPISGHTALYWYRQSLGQGLEFLIYFQGNSAPDKSGLPSDRFSAERTGGSVSTLTIQRTQQEDSAVYLCASSLASGAGEKLFFGSGTQLSVL.

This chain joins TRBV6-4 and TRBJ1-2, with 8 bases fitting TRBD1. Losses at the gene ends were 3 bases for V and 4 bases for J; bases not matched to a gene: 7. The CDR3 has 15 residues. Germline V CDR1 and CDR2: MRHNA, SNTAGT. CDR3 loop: CASSECSTGGYGYTF. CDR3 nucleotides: TGTGCCAGCAGTGAGTGTTCCACAGGGGGCTATGGCTACACCTTC.

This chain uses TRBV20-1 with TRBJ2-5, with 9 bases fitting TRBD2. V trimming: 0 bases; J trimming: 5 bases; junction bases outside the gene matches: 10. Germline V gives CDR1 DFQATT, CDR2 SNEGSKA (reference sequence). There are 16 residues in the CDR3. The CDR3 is CSARDFSGGPRETQYF. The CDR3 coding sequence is TGCAGTGCTAGAGACTTTAGCGGGGGTCCAAGGGAGACCCAGTACTTC.

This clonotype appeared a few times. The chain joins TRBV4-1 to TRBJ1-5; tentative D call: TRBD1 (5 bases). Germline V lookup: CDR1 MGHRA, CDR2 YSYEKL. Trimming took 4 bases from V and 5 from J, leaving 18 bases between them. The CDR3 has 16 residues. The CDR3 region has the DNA TGCGCCAGCAGCCCAGCCTCCGGGACGGATTATCAGCCCCAGCATTTT. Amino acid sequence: CASSPASGTDYQPQHF.

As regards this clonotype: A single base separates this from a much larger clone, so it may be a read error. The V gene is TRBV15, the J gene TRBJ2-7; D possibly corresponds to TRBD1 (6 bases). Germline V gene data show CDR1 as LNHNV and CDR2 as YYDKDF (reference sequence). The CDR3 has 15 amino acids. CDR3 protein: CATSGRDNQRDERYF. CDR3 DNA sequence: TGTGCCACCAGCGGACGGGACAACCAACGGGACGAGCGGTACTTC.

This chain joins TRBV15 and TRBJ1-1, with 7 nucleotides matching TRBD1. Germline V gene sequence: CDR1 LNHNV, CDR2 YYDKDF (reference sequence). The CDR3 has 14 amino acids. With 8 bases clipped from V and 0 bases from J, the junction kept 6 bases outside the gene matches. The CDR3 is CATRETGMNTEAFF. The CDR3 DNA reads TGTGCCACCCGAGAGACAGGGATGAACACTGAAGCTTTCTTT.

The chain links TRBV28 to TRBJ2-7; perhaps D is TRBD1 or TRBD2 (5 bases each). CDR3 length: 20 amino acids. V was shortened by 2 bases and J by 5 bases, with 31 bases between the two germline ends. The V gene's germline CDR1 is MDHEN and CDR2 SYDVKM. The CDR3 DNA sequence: TGTGCCAGCAGTTTAGGCCCAGGGTCCTTCACGGCTACGAGGGCTAACGAGCAGTACTTC. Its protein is CASSLGPGSFTATRANEQYF.

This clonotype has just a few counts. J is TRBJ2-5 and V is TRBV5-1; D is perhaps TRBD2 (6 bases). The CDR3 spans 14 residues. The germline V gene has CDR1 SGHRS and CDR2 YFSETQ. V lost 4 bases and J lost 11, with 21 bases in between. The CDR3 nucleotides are TGCGCCAGCAGCCTTGAAAGGGGCCCCCGGGAGCAGTACTTC. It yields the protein CASSLERGPREQYF.

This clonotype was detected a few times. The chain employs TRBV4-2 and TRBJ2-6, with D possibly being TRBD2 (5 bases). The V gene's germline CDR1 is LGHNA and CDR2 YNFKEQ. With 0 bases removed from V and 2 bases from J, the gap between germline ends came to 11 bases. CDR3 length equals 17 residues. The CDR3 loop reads CASSQDLRLTGANVLTF. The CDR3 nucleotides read TGTGCCAGCAGCCAAGATCTTCGACTAACTGGGGCCAACGTCCTGACTTTC.